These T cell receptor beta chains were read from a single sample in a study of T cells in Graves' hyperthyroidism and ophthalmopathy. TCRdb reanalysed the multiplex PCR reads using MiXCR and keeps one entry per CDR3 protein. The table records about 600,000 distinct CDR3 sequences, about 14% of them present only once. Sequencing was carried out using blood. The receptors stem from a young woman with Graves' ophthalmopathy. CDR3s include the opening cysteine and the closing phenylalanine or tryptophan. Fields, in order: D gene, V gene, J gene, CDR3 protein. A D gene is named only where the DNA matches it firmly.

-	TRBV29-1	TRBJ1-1	CSVEDGTGPNTEAFF
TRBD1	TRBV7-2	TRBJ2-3	CASSLWQGAADTQYF
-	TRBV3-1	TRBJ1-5	CASSQDSRTPQHF
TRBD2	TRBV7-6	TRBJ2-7	CASSTELAGGPYEQYF
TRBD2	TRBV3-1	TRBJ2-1	CASSLGLAGNYNEQFF
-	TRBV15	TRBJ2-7	CATSREVGKQYF
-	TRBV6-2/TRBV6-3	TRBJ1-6	CASSRTESHNSPLHF
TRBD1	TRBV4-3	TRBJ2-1	CASSQDGPLGQGAYNEQFF
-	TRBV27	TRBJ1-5	CASSFQGYQPQHF
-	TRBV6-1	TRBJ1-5	CASSTQGSQPQHF
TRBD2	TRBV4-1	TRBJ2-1	CASSPLGLAGVEQFF
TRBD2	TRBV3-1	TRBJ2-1	CASSQSGTSGNEQFF
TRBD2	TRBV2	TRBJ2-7	CASSRESLSGRLYEQYF
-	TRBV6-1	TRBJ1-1	CASQLPGTEAFF
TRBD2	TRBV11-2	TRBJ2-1	CASSLGRGRDYVPSSYNEQFF
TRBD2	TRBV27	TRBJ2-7	CASSFLAGGSYEQYF
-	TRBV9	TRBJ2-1	CASSVGGASYNEQFF
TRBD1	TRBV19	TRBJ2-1	CASSATGGVYEQFF
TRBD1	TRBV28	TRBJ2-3	CASSFSFRTGATDTQYF
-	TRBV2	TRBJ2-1	CASSSQAYEQFF
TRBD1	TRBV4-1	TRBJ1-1	CASSQLRGRKDTEAFF
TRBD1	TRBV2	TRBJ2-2	CASTGTDRAGELFF
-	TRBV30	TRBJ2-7	CAWSVLRRDYEQYF
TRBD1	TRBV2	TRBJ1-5	CASERGTGGRGGPNQPQHF
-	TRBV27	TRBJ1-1	CASSLGHGRGNTEAFF
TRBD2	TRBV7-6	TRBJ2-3	CASSLALVGGRETDTQYF
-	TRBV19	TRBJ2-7	CASTEADRPYEQYF
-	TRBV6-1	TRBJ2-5	CASTDGLSVGETQYF
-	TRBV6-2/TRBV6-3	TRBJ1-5	CASSFRGTLQPQHF
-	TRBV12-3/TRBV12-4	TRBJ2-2	CASSFWGGGPGELFF
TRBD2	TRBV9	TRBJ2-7	CASSVAAGGPDSTSGGYEQYF
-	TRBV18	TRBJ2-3	CASSPGSPDTQYF
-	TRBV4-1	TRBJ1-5	CASSQDTGYQPQHF
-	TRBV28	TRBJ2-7	CASSFRQDVSEQYF
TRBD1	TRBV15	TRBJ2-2	CATSSVGTGAFPNTGELFF
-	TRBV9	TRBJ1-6	CASSGGATGDNSPLHF
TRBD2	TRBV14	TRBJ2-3	CASSPRTSAAHTDTQYF
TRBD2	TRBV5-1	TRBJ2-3	CASRQLAGWALGTDTQYF
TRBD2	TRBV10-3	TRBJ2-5	CAIGLAGGLTTIETQYF
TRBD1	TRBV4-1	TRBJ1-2	CASSLTQTGFYGYTF
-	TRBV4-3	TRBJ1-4	CASSQVGTTNEKLFF
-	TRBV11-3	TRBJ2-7	CASSLEKGGGTYEQYF
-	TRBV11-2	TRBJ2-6	CAGSPHFQGWGANVLTF
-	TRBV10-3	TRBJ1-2	CAISPSEPGDGYTF
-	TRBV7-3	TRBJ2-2	CASSSPPQQELFF
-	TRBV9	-	CASSGGSYNEQYF
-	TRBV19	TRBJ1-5	CASSIERGNQPQHF